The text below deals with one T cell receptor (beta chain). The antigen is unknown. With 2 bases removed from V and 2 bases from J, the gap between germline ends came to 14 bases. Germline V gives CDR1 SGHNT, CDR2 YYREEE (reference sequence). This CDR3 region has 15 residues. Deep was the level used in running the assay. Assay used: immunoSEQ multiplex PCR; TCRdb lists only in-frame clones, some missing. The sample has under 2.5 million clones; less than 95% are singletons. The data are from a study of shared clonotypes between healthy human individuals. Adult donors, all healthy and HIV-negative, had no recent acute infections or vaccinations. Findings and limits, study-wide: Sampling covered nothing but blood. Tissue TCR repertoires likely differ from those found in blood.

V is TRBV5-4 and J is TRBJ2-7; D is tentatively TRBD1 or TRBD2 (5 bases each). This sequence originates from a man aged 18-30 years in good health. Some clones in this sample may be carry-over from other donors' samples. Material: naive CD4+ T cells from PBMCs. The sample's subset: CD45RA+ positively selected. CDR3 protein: CASSFIGTRAYEQYF. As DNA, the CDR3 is TGTGCCAGCAGCTTTATTGGGACGAGGGCCTACGAGCAGTACTTC.